Here is one T cell receptor (beta chain) with its context. Its cognate antigen is unknown. A J-beta primer mix and a sample-barcoded 5' primer were used in a second PCR of roughly 6 to 12 cycles. MiXCR, applied by TCRdb to the 5' RACE reads, yields one record per CDR3 protein. The sample yields roughly 550,000 distinct CDR3 sequences, more than 20% seen once. From germline, CDR1 is MNHEY and CDR2 SVGEGT. The CDR3 runs 14 residues. J lost 0 bases, V lost 6 bases, and 3 bases had no gene match. The source of the sample is a study of blood T cells in healthy people across ages. Study-wide findings and caveats: Roughly linearly, TCR beta diversity per million T cells fell as age increased.

Every participating donor contributed approximately 10 milliliters of peripheral blood through a draw. The same sample was also studied in work on T cells of mothers and their children. That work adds: The donor cohort consisted of three healthy Caucasian mothers and their six children. Whether pairs are related or unrelated, thymic selection shapes their TCR recombination output in much the same way.

The chain couples TRBV6-2 or TRBV6-3 to TRBJ1-1; 8 nucleotides align to TRBD1. This TCR was recovered from a boy aged 5-17 years in good health. Sample: blood. In DNA, the CDR3 is TGTGCCAGCAGGAAGACAGGGGTGAACACTGAAGCTTTCTTT. Its protein product is CASRKTGVNTEAFF.